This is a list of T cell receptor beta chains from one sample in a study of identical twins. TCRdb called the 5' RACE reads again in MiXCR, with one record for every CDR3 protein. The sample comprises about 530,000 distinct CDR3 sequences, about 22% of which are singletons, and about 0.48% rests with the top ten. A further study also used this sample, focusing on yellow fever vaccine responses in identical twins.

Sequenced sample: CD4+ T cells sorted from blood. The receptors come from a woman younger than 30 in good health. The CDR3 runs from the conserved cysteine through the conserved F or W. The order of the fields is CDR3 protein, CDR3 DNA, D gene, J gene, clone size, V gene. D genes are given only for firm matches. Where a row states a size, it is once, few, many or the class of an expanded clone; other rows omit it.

cdr3_aa: CASSPGQGSYEQFF
cdr3_nt: TGTGCCAGCAGCCCGGGACAGGGTAGCTATGAGCAGTTCTTC
d_call: TRBD1
j_call: TRBJ2-1
clone_size: few
v_call: TRBV7-9

cdr3_aa: CASSPSTDYGYTF
cdr3_nt: TGCGCCAGCAGCCCCTCGACAGACTATGGCTACACCTTC
d_call: .
j_call: TRBJ1-2
clone_size: .
v_call: TRBV10-2

cdr3_aa: CASSGRDRGYNEQFF
cdr3_nt: TGTGCCAGCAGCGGACGGGACAGGGGCTACAATGAGCAGTTCTTC
d_call: TRBD1
j_call: TRBJ2-1
clone_size: .
v_call: TRBV7-9

cdr3_aa: CASSYSGRGVTEAFF
cdr3_nt: TGTGCCAGCAGTTACTCGGGAAGGGGGGTCACTGAAGCTTTCTTT
d_call: .
j_call: TRBJ1-1
clone_size: .
v_call: TRBV6-5

cdr3_aa: CASTQTGATADTQYF
cdr3_nt: TGTGCCAGCACCCAGACAGGGGCGACGGCAGATACGCAGTATTTT
d_call: TRBD1
j_call: TRBJ2-3
clone_size: .
v_call: TRBV27

cdr3_aa: CASRSRGQNTEAFF
cdr3_nt: TGTGCCAGCAGGTCGAGGGGTCAGAACACTGAAGCTTTCTTT
d_call: .
j_call: TRBJ1-1
clone_size: .
v_call: TRBV7-2

cdr3_aa: CASSLTGTGDNEQFF
cdr3_nt: TGTGCCAGCAGCTTAACCGGGACAGGGGACAATGAGCAGTTCTTC
d_call: TRBD1
j_call: TRBJ2-1
clone_size: few
v_call: TRBV7-3

cdr3_aa: CASSRVTKETQYF
cdr3_nt: TGTGCCAGCAGCAGAGTCACAAAAGAGACCCAGTACTTC
d_call: .
j_call: TRBJ2-5
clone_size: few
v_call: TRBV28

cdr3_aa: CASSLLGYTDTQYF
cdr3_nt: TGTGCCAGCAGCTTATTGGGATACACAGATACGCAGTATTTT
d_call: .
j_call: TRBJ2-3
clone_size: few
v_call: TRBV7-9

cdr3_aa: CASSHVQDKETQYF
cdr3_nt: TGCGCCAGCAGCCACGTCCAGGACAAAGAGACCCAGTACTTC
d_call: .
j_call: TRBJ2-5
clone_size: .
v_call: TRBV4-1

cdr3_aa: CATSNRVGGETQYF
cdr3_nt: TGTGCTACCAGTAACAGGGTCGGGGGAGAGACCCAGTACTTC
d_call: .
j_call: TRBJ2-5
clone_size: .
v_call: TRBV15

cdr3_aa: CASSQGLGTYNEQFF
cdr3_nt: TGTGCCAGCAGCCAAGGGCTCGGAACCTACAATGAGCAGTTCTTC
d_call: .
j_call: TRBJ2-1
clone_size: many
v_call: TRBV3-1

cdr3_aa: CSVPGGRAGANTGELFF
cdr3_nt: TGCAGCGTTCCAGGTGGGAGAGCGGGAGCGAACACCGGGGAGCTGTTTTTT
d_call: TRBD2
j_call: TRBJ2-2
clone_size: .
v_call: TRBV29-1

cdr3_aa: CASSERLAGVREQYF
cdr3_nt: TGTGCCAGCAGTGAACGACTAGCGGGAGTGAGGGAGCAGTACTTC
d_call: TRBD2
j_call: TRBJ2-7
clone_size: few
v_call: TRBV6-1

cdr3_aa: CASSSFTGERETQYF
cdr3_nt: TGTGCCAGCAGCTCTTTTACAGGGGAGAGGGAGACCCAGTACTTC
d_call: TRBD1
j_call: TRBJ2-5
clone_size: .
v_call: TRBV5-5

cdr3_aa: CASSGLAGAYTDTQYF
cdr3_nt: TGTGCCAGCAGTGGTTTAGCGGGGGCCTACACAGATACGCAGTATTTT
d_call: TRBD2
j_call: TRBJ2-3
clone_size: .
v_call: TRBV12-3/TRBV12-4

cdr3_aa: CASSIGGQGSYEQYF
cdr3_nt: TGTGCCAGTAGTATTGGGGGACAGGGCAGTTACGAGCAGTACTTC
d_call: TRBD1
j_call: TRBJ2-7
clone_size: few
v_call: TRBV19

cdr3_aa: CASSSGSFNGNEQFF
cdr3_nt: TGTGCCAGCAGCAGCGGGAGTTTCAATGGGAATGAGCAGTTCTTC
d_call: TRBD2
j_call: TRBJ2-1
clone_size: .
v_call: TRBV7-9

cdr3_aa: CASGGRGRTPNTGELFF
cdr3_nt: TGCGCCAGCGGCGGGCGGGGCAGGACCCCGAACACCGGGGAGCTGTTTTTT
d_call: .
j_call: TRBJ2-2
clone_size: few
v_call: TRBV5-1

cdr3_aa: CAISDGLPADTQYF
cdr3_nt: TGTGCCATCAGTGATGGACTACCGGCAGATACGCAGTATTTT
d_call: .
j_call: TRBJ2-3
clone_size: few
v_call: TRBV10-3

cdr3_aa: CASSPPQGPPGTGELFF
cdr3_nt: TGTGCCAGCTCACCACCGCAGGGGCCACCGGGCACCGGGGAGCTGTTTTTT
d_call: .
j_call: TRBJ2-2
clone_size: .
v_call: TRBV18

cdr3_aa: CASSPPVGVRAEAFF
cdr3_nt: TGTGCCAGCTCACCACCGGTAGGGGTGAGGGCTGAAGCTTTCTTT
d_call: .
j_call: TRBJ1-1
clone_size: .
v_call: TRBV18

cdr3_aa: CASSFVLAADYNEQFF
cdr3_nt: TGTGCCAGCAGTTTCGTCTTAGCGGCAGACTACAATGAGCAGTTCTTC
d_call: .
j_call: TRBJ2-1
clone_size: few
v_call: TRBV28

cdr3_aa: CASSQQGNTEAFF
cdr3_nt: TGTGCCAGCAGCCAACAAGGGAACACTGAAGCTTTCTTT
d_call: .
j_call: TRBJ1-1
clone_size: few
v_call: TRBV14

cdr3_aa: CASSLTSGGVNEQLF
cdr3_nt: TGTGCCAGCAGCTTAACTAGCGGGGGGGTCAATGAGCAGCTCTTC
d_call: TRBD2
j_call: TRBJ2-1
clone_size: .
v_call: TRBV7-8

cdr3_aa: CASSQDAAVGSNEQFF
cdr3_nt: TGCGCCAGCAGCCAAGATGCCGCGGTGGGGTCAAATGAGCAGTTCTTC
d_call: .
j_call: TRBJ2-1
clone_size: .
v_call: TRBV4-1

cdr3_aa: CASSPRNLLNTEAFF
cdr3_nt: TGTGCCAGCTCACCTCGAAACTTATTAAACACTGAAGCTTTCTTT
d_call: .
j_call: TRBJ1-1
clone_size: .
v_call: TRBV18

cdr3_aa: CASSQDSVQGMNSPLHF
cdr3_nt: TGTGCCAGCAGCCAAGATTCGGTACAGGGGATGAATTCACCCCTCCACTTT
d_call: TRBD1
j_call: TRBJ1-6
clone_size: .
v_call: TRBV3-1

cdr3_aa: CASSLPRGWEAGELFF
cdr3_nt: TGTGCCAGCAGCCTCCCCCGGGGGTGGGAAGCCGGGGAGCTGTTTTTT
d_call: .
j_call: TRBJ2-2
clone_size: few
v_call: TRBV12-3/TRBV12-4

cdr3_aa: CASSIGTGTYNEQFF
cdr3_nt: TGTGCCAGCAGCATAGGGACAGGGACCTACAATGAGCAGTTCTTC
d_call: TRBD1
j_call: TRBJ2-1
clone_size: .
v_call: TRBV11-3

cdr3_aa: CASSPDWRTFYNEQFF
cdr3_nt: TGTGCCAGCAGTCCAGACTGGCGGACCTTCTACAATGAGCAGTTCTTC
d_call: .
j_call: TRBJ2-1
clone_size: few
v_call: TRBV12-3/TRBV12-4

cdr3_aa: CASSQLAGGGSGANVLTF
cdr3_nt: TGTGCCAGCAGTCAACTAGCGGGGGGGGGCTCTGGGGCCAACGTCCTGACTTTC
d_call: TRBD2
j_call: TRBJ2-6
clone_size: few
v_call: TRBV28